What follows are 4 T cell receptor beta chains derived from one specimen sequenced in a study of CD8 T cells in Susac syndrome. RNA was extracted with the RNeasy kit, and a quantity of roughly 0.5 to 1 ug was reverse transcribed using random hexamers. One entry per CDR3 protein, called by TCRdb with MiXCR from the immunoSEQ multiplex PCR reads. This sample has under 300,000 distinct CDR3 sequences, with almost 97% found just once. Material for sequencing was CD4+ T cells from PBMCs. These receptors were taken from a human donor with Susac syndrome.

This chain joins TRBV5-6 and TRBJ2-1; the D call may be TRBD1 or TRBD2 (5 bases each). This CDR3 region has 16 residues. V lost 3 bases and J 2 bases, leaving 15 bases between the germline ends. Germline V gene lookup returns CDR1 SGHDT and CDR2 YYEEEE. CDR3 sequence: CASSWGKILTYNEQFF. CDR3 DNA sequence: TGTGCCAGCAGCTGGGGGAAGATCTTGACCTACAATGAGCAGTTCTTC.

J is TRBJ1-1 and V is TRBV20-1, with D uncertain. Germline assignment: CDR1 DFQATT and CDR2 SNEGSKA (reference sequence). The CDR3 is made up of 11 amino acids. Trimming shortened V by 1 base and J by 5 bases, and 5 bases separated the two germline ends. CDR3 protein: CSARVSTEAFF. The CDR3 DNA reads TGCAGTGCTAGAGTATCGACTGAAGCTTTCTTT.

This chain connects TRBV11-3 to TRBJ2-4; D not certain. This CDR3 region has 14 residues. V lost 3 bases and J lost 1, with 7 bases in between. CDR1 is SGHNT, CDR2 YENEEA, per germline. This CDR3 reads CASSLGPAKNIQYF. The DNA of the CDR3 is TGTGCCAGCAGCTTGGGTCCGGCCAAAAACATTCAGTACTTC.

The V call is TRBV29-1, the J call TRBJ2-3; no reliable D call. This CDR3 is built from 12 residues. Trimming took 6 bases from V and 2 from J, leaving 9 bases between them. The germline V gene has CDR1 SQVTM and CDR2 ANQGSEA. CDR3 sequence (DNA): TGCAGCGTCTCCCAGATCACAGATACGCAGTATTTT. Its protein is CSVSQITDTQYF.